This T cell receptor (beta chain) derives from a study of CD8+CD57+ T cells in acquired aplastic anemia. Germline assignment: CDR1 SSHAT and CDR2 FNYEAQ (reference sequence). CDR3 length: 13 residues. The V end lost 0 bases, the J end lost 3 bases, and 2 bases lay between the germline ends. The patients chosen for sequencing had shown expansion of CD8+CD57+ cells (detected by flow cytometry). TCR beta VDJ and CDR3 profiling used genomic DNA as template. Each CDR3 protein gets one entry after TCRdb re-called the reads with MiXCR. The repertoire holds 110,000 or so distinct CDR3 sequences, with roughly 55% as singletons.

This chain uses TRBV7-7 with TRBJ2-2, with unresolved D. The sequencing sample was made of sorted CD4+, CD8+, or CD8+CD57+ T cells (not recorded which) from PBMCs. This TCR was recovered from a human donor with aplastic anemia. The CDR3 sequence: CASSLADTGELFF. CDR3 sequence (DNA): TGTGCCAGCAGCTTAGCAGACACCGGGGAGCTGTTTTTT.